One and the same sample provided the 23 T cell receptor beta chains below, sequenced in a study of molecular identifiers for immune sequencing clone quantification. TCRdb analysed the PCR reads with MiXCR anew, one entry per CDR3 protein. In the table there are about 640,000 distinct CDR3 sequences, 20% of which are singletons. The sequencing sample was made of naive CD8+ T cells from blood, with Jurkat cell RNA spiked in. Sample subset: FACS-sorted CD8+CD4-CCR7+CD45RA+ naive T cells. These receptors came from a human donor in good health. Some libraries in this study had Jurkat cell RNA spiked in.

At least ten counts were recorded for this clonotype. The J gene is TRBJ1-1, the V gene TRBV20-1, with 8 bases identical to TRBD1. Germline V lookup: CDR1 DFQATT, CDR2 SNEGSKA (reference sequence). V shed 1 base and J 4 bases; nucleotides not matched to a gene: 8. The CDR3 length is 15 residues. The CDR3 loop is CSARVEGQGITEAFF. The CDR3 DNA is TGCAGTGCTAGAGTGGAAGGACAGGGAATCACTGAAGCTTTCTTT.

This clonotype came up many times. J is TRBJ2-3 and V is TRBV9, with D possibly TRBD2 on 6 matching bases. This CDR3 is 16 amino acids long. V was clipped by 2 bases and J by 2 bases, with 15 bases between them. The V gene's germline CDR1 is SGDLS and CDR2 YYNGEE. The CDR3 sequence is CASSVESGLFTDTQYF. The DNA of the CDR3 is TGTGCCAGCAGCGTCGAATCGGGACTGTTCACAGATACGCAGTATTTT.

This clonotype was found many times. The rearrangement links TRBV7-6 to TRBJ2-1, with D possibly being TRBD1 (6 bases). V gave up 1 base and J gave up 0 bases, with 19 bases separating them. The germline CDR1 and CDR2 sequences are SGHVS and FNYEAQ. CDR3 length: 19 residues. The CDR3 loop is CASSLDRTEYLSSYNEQFF. The CDR3 nucleotides are TGTGCCAGCAGCTTAGATAGGACAGAATACCTTAGCTCCTACAATGAGCAGTTCTTC.

This clonotype was seen repeatedly, ten times or more. This chain joins TRBV3-1 and TRBJ2-7; D may match TRBD1 or TRBD2 (6 bases each). V lost 2 bases, J lost 6 bases, and 14 bases lay in between. Germline-derived CDR1 and CDR2 are LGHDT and YNNKEL (reference sequence). This CDR3 contains 14 residues. The DNA of the CDR3 is TGTGCCAGCAGCCAAAGGGGGGACGGGATCGAGCAGTACTTC. Translating gives CASSQRGDGIEQYF.

The chain couples TRBV27 to TRBJ2-1, with TRBD2 identical over 12 bases. Germline CDR1 is MNHEY and CDR2 is SMNVEV (reference sequence). V shed 7 bases, J shed 7 bases, and the junction held 11 bases outside the gene matches. This CDR3 region has 16 residues. CDR3: CASILTSGGLGNEQFF. CDR3 DNA sequence: TGTGCCAGCATTCTGACTAGCGGGGGCTTAGGGAATGAGCAGTTCTTC.

This clonotype was seen many times. The J gene is TRBJ2-2, the V gene TRBV7-2, with D maybe TRBD1 (5 bases). Trimming took off 5 bases at V and 1 base at J, with 14 bases between the two ends. The CDR3 contains 16 residues. Germline CDR1 and CDR2: SGHTA and FQGNSA. CDR3 sequence reads: CASSSPGLKNTGELFF. In DNA form, the CDR3 reads TGTGCCAGCAGCAGCCCAGGGCTAAAGAACACCGGGGAGCTGTTTTTT.

This clonotype was counted at least ten times. The V and J genes are TRBV7-2 and TRBJ1-3; D is uncertain. CDR1 is SGHTA and CDR2 is FQGNSA in the germline V gene. V was trimmed by 4 bases and J by 0 bases, leaving 10 bases between them. The CDR3 totals 15 residues. CDR3 sequence reads: CASSSWGISGNTIYF. The CDR3 DNA reads as TGTGCCAGCAGCTCGTGGGGTATCTCTGGAAACACCATATATTTT. Based on the CDR3 plus reference TRBV7-2 and TRBJ1-3, the full variable domain is GAGVSQSPSNKVTEKGKDVELRCDPISGHTALYWYRQSLGQGLEFLIYFQGNSAPDKSGLPSDRFSAERTGGSVSTLTIQRTQQEDSAVYLCASSSWGISGNTIYFGEGSWLTVV.

This clonotype has more than one count but fewer than ten. The gene calls are TRBV7-9 and TRBJ1-2; 10 bases align to TRBD1. The CDR3 is 16 amino acids. Trimming took 5 bases from V and 5 from J; bases not matched to a gene: 11. Germline CDR1 SEHNR, CDR2 FQNEAQ (reference sequence). The DNA for the CDR3 is TGTGCCAGCAGCGCTCGACAGGGGGCGTTGCTTTATGGCTACACCTTC. Translated, it gives CASSARQGALLYGYTF.

This clonotype showed up just a few times. This chain links TRBV4-3 with TRBJ2-1; 9 positions match TRBD1. Looked up from germline, CDR1 is LGHNA and CDR2 is YSLEER. The CDR3 length is 18 residues. V trimming: 0 bases; J trimming: 16 bases; junction bases outside the gene matches: 22. For the CDR3, the DNA is TGCGCCAGCAGCCAAGAAATTCGGAGCGGGACAGGGCTTACCATACATTTCTTC. Its translation is CASSQEIRSGTGLTIHFF.

This clonotype was counted many times. The chain couples TRBV12-3 or TRBV12-4 to TRBJ2-5; 8 bases align to TRBD2. The trim removed 8 bases at V and 5 bases at J, leaving 7 bases unmatched. The CDR3 consists of 13 residues. CDR3 amino acids: CASRTSLGETQYF. Written as DNA, the CDR3 is TGTGCCAGCCGGACTAGCCTGGGTGAGACCCAGTACTTC.

This clonotype was counted ten times or more. The genes are TRBV20-1 and TRBJ2-7; no reliable D call. The CDR3 sequence is 13 residues long. V was pared by 1 base and J by 6 bases, with 13 bases between. The germline gives CDR1 DFQATT, CDR2 SNEGSKA (reference sequence). CDR3 protein: CSARGSSVLEQYF. The CDR3 nucleotides are TGCAGTGCTAGAGGATCATCAGTTCTCGAGCAGTACTTC.

The table lists this clonotype with a few counts. The chain combines TRBV6-5 with TRBJ2-7; 8 bases are shared with TRBD2. The CDR3 totals 20 residues. The germline gives CDR1 MNHEY, CDR2 SVGAGI. J lost 5 bases, V lost 1 base, and 22 bases had no gene match. CDR3 coding DNA: TGTGCCAGCAGTTACTTGTCTGGAGGGGCTGGGATAGCGGGAACCCACGAGCAGTACTTC. As protein: CASSYLSGGAGIAGTHEQYF.

This clonotype has a handful of counts. This sequence joins TRBV9 and TRBJ2-3; D remains ambiguous. Germline V gene lookup returns CDR1 SGDLS and CDR2 YYNGEE. Trimming took 4 bases from V and 0 from J, leaving 9 bases between them. The CDR3 spans 14 residues. The chain's CDR3 is CASSPVRSTDTQYF. The CDR3 DNA reads as TGTGCCAGCAGCCCCGTACGTAGCACAGATACGCAGTATTTT. Full variable domain (outside the CDR3, taken from reference TRBV9 and TRBJ2-3): DSGVTQTPKHLITATGQRVTLRCSPRSGDLSVYWYQQSLDQGLQFLIQYYNGEERAKGNILERFSAQQFPDLHSELNLSSLELGDSALYFCASSPVRSTDTQYFGPGTRLTVL.

V and J are TRBV27 and TRBJ2-1, with a tentative D call TRBD1 (6 bases). The CDR3 spans 17 residues. Germline CDR1 is MNHEY and CDR2 is SMNVEV (reference sequence). V was pared by 4 bases and J by 2 bases, with 18 bases between. The CDR3 coding sequence is TGTGCCAGCAGTTCATCTCCAGGGGTGCAGACCTACAATGAGCAGTTCTTC. As protein: CASSSSPGVQTYNEQFF.

In its sample, this clonotype was seen a few times. V and J are TRBV3-1 and TRBJ1-4; 9 bases line up with TRBD1. Germline CDR1 reads LGHDT; CDR2 reads YNNKEL (reference sequence). CDR3 length: 15 residues. With V trimmed by 4 bases and J by 5 bases, 5 bases remained unmatched. CDR3 sequence: CASSPWTGANEKLFF. The CDR3 DNA sequence: TGTGCCAGCAGCCCATGGACAGGGGCAAATGAAAAACTGTTTTTT.

This clonotype was recorded at least ten times. This chain links TRBV20-1 with TRBJ2-7; D is possibly TRBD1 (6 bases). Trimming shortened V by 0 bases and J by 1 base, and 10 bases separated the two germline ends. Germline lookup yields CDR1 DFQATT and CDR2 SNEGSKA (reference sequence). CDR3 length equals 14 residues. CDR3: CSARDDRYSYEQYF. The DNA of the CDR3 is TGCAGTGCTAGAGACGACAGGTATTCCTACGAGCAGTACTTC.

This clonotype showed up many times. The CDR3 protein is CSAREGFNSNQPQHF. Written as DNA, the CDR3 is TGCAGTGCTAGAGAGGGCTTCAATAGCAATCAGCCCCAGCATTTT. V usage is TRBV20-1 and J usage is TRBJ1-5, with unresolved D. The CDR3 length is 15 residues. Trimming stripped 0 bases from V and 0 bases from J, with 9 bases between. Per germline, CDR1 DFQATT and CDR2 SNEGSKA (reference sequence).

There are many counts of this clonotype. The chain uses TRBV29-1 and TRBJ2-1; the D gene is possibly TRBD2 (8 bases). Germline CDR1 reads SQVTM; CDR2 reads ANQGSEA. V gave up 3 bases and J gave up 4 bases, with 22 bases separating them. The CDR3 length is 17 residues. Here the CDR3 DNA reads TGCAGCGTTGACAGGGGGTTTCGGGAGGGGGCATACAATGAGCAGTTCTTC. Encoded protein: CSVDRGFREGAYNEQFF.

The J gene is TRBJ1-2, the V gene TRBV5-4; TRBD1 is a possible D gene (5 bases). V lost 0 bases to trimming and J lost 2 bases, with 11 bases between them. There are 15 residues in the CDR3. The germline CDR1 and CDR2 sequences are SGHNT and YYREEE (reference sequence). In DNA, the CDR3 is TGTGCCAGCAGCTTGGATGGGGGAGTAAACTATGGCTACACCTTC. Translation: CASSLDGGVNYGYTF.

About this clonotype: One base away lies a much larger clone, so this may be a sequencing read error. The chain joins TRBV30 to TRBJ2-7, with a tentative D call TRBD2 (7 bases). This CDR3 region has 12 residues. Germline V lookup: CDR1 GTSNPN, CDR2 SVGIG (reference sequence). The CDR3 DNA follows: TGTGCCTGGAGTATGTCGGGGGGCGAGCAGTGCTTC. This encodes CAWSMSGGEQCF. Looking up the rest from reference TRBV30 and TRBJ2-7 gives the full variable domain: SQTIHQWPATLVQPVGSPLSLECTVEGTSNPNLYWYRQAAGRGLQLLFYSVGIGQISSEVPQNLSASRPQDRQFILSSKKLLLSDSGFYLCAWSMSGGEQCFGPGTRLTVT.

The V call is TRBV4-3, the J call TRBJ1-2; no reliable D call. Germline V CDR1 and CDR2: LGHNA, YSLEER. Trimming pared 0 bases from V and 5 bases from J, leaving 13 bases between. The CDR3 extends over 15 amino acids. The CDR3 is CASSQDLGLGYGYTF. The CDR3 coding sequence is TGCGCCAGCAGCCAAGATCTGGGCCTTGGATATGGCTACACCTTC.

This clonotype was counted at least ten times. This chain links TRBV29-1 with TRBJ2-1, with D perhaps TRBD1 (5 bases). Germline values: CDR1 SQVTM, CDR2 ANQGSEA. This CDR3 has 12 residues. The V end lost 6 bases, the J end lost 1 base, and 7 bases lay between the germline ends. This chain's CDR3 is CSVRVSYNEQFF. As DNA, the CDR3 is TGCAGCGTCAGGGTATCCTACAATGAGCAGTTCTTC.

This clonotype has ten or more counts. The V and J genes are TRBV19 and TRBJ2-5; D possibly corresponds to TRBD2 (5 bases). CDR1 is LNHDA and CDR2 is SQIVND in the germline V gene (reference sequence). V shed 1 base and J shed 7 bases, with 19 bases lying between them. CDR3 size: 16 residues. CDR3: CASSIGAGAPGGTQYF. Here the CDR3 DNA reads TGTGCCAGTAGTATAGGGGCGGGTGCTCCCGGTGGGACCCAGTACTTC.